The clone carrying this T cell receptor beta chain occurred once. This sample is part of a study of blood T cell repertoires in COVID-19. The CDR3 contains 14 residues. Germline CDR1 reads GTSNPN; CDR2 reads SVGIG (reference sequence). V lost 4 bases to trimming and J lost 0 bases, with 10 bases between them. Clones were read by immunoSEQ multiplex PCR, and TCRdb kept only the in-frame ones, dropping some. The repertoire holds roughly 400,000 clones, with about 87% as singletons. This TCR was recovered from a woman aged 55-69 years with COVID-19, enrolled during active disease. The V and J genes are TRBV30 and TRBJ1-3; D not certain. Sequencing used peripheral blood. The CDR3 sequence is CAWTQDSSGNTIYF. CDR3 sequence (DNA): TGTGCCTGGACTCAGGATTCCTCTGGAAACACCATATATTTT.